This T cell receptor beta chain was found in a study of T cells after yellow fever vaccination. The study's findings and limits: Post-booster samples contained most primary-vaccination clones (approximately 97% CD4, less than 90% CD8).

The CDR3 loop spans 15 amino acids. The germline CDR1 and CDR2 sequences are SGHVS and FQNEAQ. Trimming pared 4 bases from V and 4 bases from J, leaving 14 bases between. TCRdb re-called the 5' RACE reads with MiXCR, one entry per CDR3 protein. The data show approximately 510,000 distinct CDR3 sequences, roughly 22% seen once. To note about this clonotype: Its antigen is unknown.

The material sequenced was PBMCs, taken around 3 weeks after the first yellow fever vaccination. The sequence was collected from a man aged 18 to 29 who received the YFV17D yellow fever vaccine. The chain carries TRBV7-8 and TRBJ1-3; no definite D call. CDR3 DNA: TGTGCCAGCAGCTCCGGACGACTGGGAGGAAACACCATATATTTT. This translates into CASSSGRLGGNTIYF.